Listed here are 26 T cell receptor beta chains from one sample, sequenced in a study of T cell responses to AZD1222 COVID-19 vaccine. Assay used: immunoSEQ multiplex PCR; TCRdb lists only in-frame clones, some missing. In the table there are about 100,000 clones, roughly 89% of which are singletons. Material: peripheral blood, obtained on day 0 of AZD1222 vaccination. The receptors come from an adult in good health.

This chain uses TRBV7-9 with TRBJ1-2; D is possibly TRBD1 (5 bases). Trimming left V 1 base short and J 4 bases short, with 19 bases between. Germline CDR1 reads SEHNR; CDR2 reads FQNEAQ (reference sequence). CDR3 length equals 17 residues. The chain's CDR3 is CASSLGSRVGRGYGYTF. The DNA of the CDR3 is TGTGCCAGCAGCTTAGGATCCAGGGTGGGTCGGGGCTATGGCTACACCTTC.

The J gene is TRBJ2-2, the V gene TRBV18; no clear D gene. The germline CDR1 and CDR2 sequences are KGHSH and LQKENI. The CDR3 runs to 15 residues. Deletions cut 5 bases from V and 0 bases from J, with 10 bases between. CDR3 protein: CASSDQQPNTGELFF. The CDR3 nucleotides are TGTGCCAGCTCAGATCAACAGCCGAACACCGGGGAGCTGTTTTTT.

The chain employs TRBV5-1 and TRBJ1-3, with D perhaps matching TRBD1 (6 bases). Germline assignment: CDR1 SGHRS and CDR2 YFSETQ. Trimming took off 1 base at V and 4 bases at J, with 15 bases between the two ends. The length of the CDR3 is 16 residues. The CDR3 DNA sequence: TGCGCCAGCAGCTTGTCAGGGGAAGGCCTGGGAAACACCATATATTTT. Translating gives CASSLSGEGLGNTIYF.

J is TRBJ2-3 and V is TRBV5-1; D gene ambiguous. From germline, CDR1 is SGHRS and CDR2 YFSETQ. V shed 0 bases and J shed 2 bases, with 7 bases lying between them. The CDR3 is 14 amino acids. CDR3 amino acids: CASSLARDTDTQYF. The CDR3 region has the DNA TGCGCCAGCAGCTTGGCCCGCGACACAGATACGCAGTATTTT.

The chain uses TRBV2 and TRBJ1-1; 11 bases are a match to TRBD1. V lost 7 bases and J lost 8; bases outside the gene matches: 12. In germline, CDR1 is SNHLY, CDR2 FYNNEI. The CDR3 runs 15 residues. The CDR3 loop reads CASKGGTGGRLEAFF. The CDR3 DNA follows: TGTGCCAGCAAAGGTGGGACAGGGGGACGGTTGGAAGCTTTCTTT.

This clone was counted once. The chain has TRBV14 and TRBJ2-7; no firm D call. Between the trimmed V and J ends, which lost 4 bases and 3 bases, there was a span of 4 bases. This CDR3 has 11 residues. CDR1 and CDR2 (germline): SGHDN, FVKESK. CDR3: CASSRFYEQYF. CDR3 sequence (DNA): TGTGCCAGCAGCCGTTTCTACGAGCAGTACTTC.

The chain is built from TRBV19 and TRBJ1-6; TRBD1 is a possible D gene (5 bases). This CDR3 spans 13 amino acids. The V end was cut by 6 bases, the J end by 8 bases, with 11 bases between. Germline V gene sequence: CDR1 LNHDA, CDR2 SQIVND (reference sequence). For the CDR3, the DNA is TGTGCCAGTAGCGGGACCAGACATTCACCCCTCCACTTT. Translating it yields CASSGTRHSPLHF.

The rearrangement uses TRBV19 and TRBJ2-4, with D perhaps TRBD2 (5 bases). The CDR3 is 16 residues long. Germline assignment: CDR1 LNHDA and CDR2 SQIVND (reference sequence). Trimming left V 7 bases short and J 0 bases short, with 16 bases between. The CDR3: CASTNGNLLAKNIQYF. CDR3 nucleotides: TGTGCCAGTACTAACGGGAATCTTCTAGCCAAAAACATTCAGTACTTC.

This chain uses TRBV6-5 with TRBJ1-5; a weak D match, TRBD1 (5 bases). Germline CDR1 is MNHEY and CDR2 is SVGAGI. This CDR3 has 15 amino acids. Trimming left V 6 bases short and J 5 bases short, with 17 bases between. The CDR3 DNA reads as TGTGCCAGCAGGGGTTGGGGCAGTCAGCATCAGCCCCAGCATTTT. This encodes CASRGWGSQHQPQHF.

This sequence joins TRBV15 and TRBJ2-3; 10 nucleotides match TRBD2. CDR1 is LNHNV, CDR2 YYDKDF, per germline (reference sequence). The CDR3 length is 14 residues. The J segment lost 4 bases and the V segment lost 3 bases, leaving 1 base of the junction unmatched. This CDR3 is CATSRGLASDTQYF. The CDR3, as DNA: TGTGCCACCAGCAGGGGACTAGCGTCAGATACGCAGTATTTT.

This chain connects TRBV11-2 to TRBJ2-1; 8 bases map to TRBD2. CDR1 and CDR2 from the germline V gene are SGHAT and FQNNGV. This CDR3 is 15 amino acids long. With V trimmed by 2 bases and J by 8 bases, 8 bases remained unmatched. CDR3 sequence reads: CASSLSLSGAYEQFF. DNA for the CDR3: TGTGCCAGCAGCTTAAGCCTTAGCGGGGCATATGAGCAGTTCTTC.

J is TRBJ2-3 and V is TRBV29-1, with D perhaps TRBD1 or TRBD2 (5 bases each). The CDR3 has 13 amino acids. V lost 6 bases and J lost 5, with 15 bases in between. Germline V gene data show CDR1 as SQVTM and CDR2 as ANQGSEA. The CDR3 sequence: CSVDGTVGDTQYF. The CDR3 bases are TGCAGCGTGGACGGGACCGTGGGAGATACGCAGTATTTT.

This clone was seen once. V gene TRBV9 combines with J gene TRBJ2-4, with TRBD1 matching 8 bases. V shed 2 bases and J 0 bases; nucleotides not matched to a gene: 4. The CDR3 covers 16 residues. The germline gives CDR1 SGDLS, CDR2 YYNGEE. The CDR3 loop is CASSVDRGRAKNIQYF. CDR3 nucleotide sequence: TGTGCCAGCAGCGTCGACAGGGGACGAGCCAAAAACATTCAGTACTTC. The full variable domain, with the rest looked up from reference TRBV9 and TRBJ2-4, is DSGVTQTPKHLITATGQRVTLRCSPRSGDLSVYWYQQSLDQGLQFLIQYYNGEERAKGNILERFSAQQFPDLHSELNLSSLELGDSALYFCASSVDRGRAKNIQYFGAGTRLSVL.

The chain is built from TRBV12-3 or TRBV12-4 and TRBJ1-1; D unresolved. The CDR3 spans 13 residues. V gave up 3 bases and J gave up 6 bases, with 11 bases separating them. This chain's CDR3 is CASSLVRNAEAFF. The DNA of the CDR3 is TGTGCCAGCAGTTTGGTTCGAAACGCTGAAGCTTTCTTT.

The chain couples TRBV11-3 to TRBJ1-2; the D gene is possibly TRBD1 (5 bases). The germline CDR1 and CDR2 sequences are SGHNT and YENEEA. Trimming cost V 6 bases and J 5 bases, with 22 bases left between them. The CDR3 loop spans 16 amino acids. The CDR3 region has the DNA TGTGCCAGCAGTTTAAACGACCAGACAGACGAATATGGCTACACCTTC. Protein sequence: CASSLNDQTDEYGYTF.

The chain carries TRBV7-2 and TRBJ2-2; D perhaps matches TRBD1 (6 bases). This CDR3 spans 16 amino acids. Trimming left V 2 bases short and J 6 bases short, with 16 bases between. The germline gives CDR1 SGHTA, CDR2 FQGNSA. The CDR3 spells CASSLRSAGVAGELFF. The CDR3 DNA reads as TGTGCCAGCAGCTTAAGGTCGGCAGGGGTTGCCGGGGAGCTGTTTTTT.

About this clone: Relative to the germline gene, one junction end is altered; a read error may explain this. The chain uses TRBV3-1 (or the pseudogene TRBV3-2) and TRBJ2-1; the D is unclear. This CDR3 is 14 amino acids long. The V gene's germline CDR1 is LGHDT and CDR2 YNNKEL (reference sequence). The CDR3 is CASSQEGTFGEKFF. The DNA of the CDR3 is TGTGCCAGCAGCCAAGAGGGAACTTTCGGTGAGAAGTTCTTC.

This clone was picked up one time. The chain carries TRBV5-8 and TRBJ2-6; D gene ambiguous. V gave up 1 base and J gave up 0 bases, with 5 bases separating them. Germline V gene data show CDR1 as SGHTS and CDR2 as YDEGEE. CDR3 size: 15 residues. The CDR3 region is CASSLYASGANVLTF. CDR3 coding DNA: TGTGCCAGCAGCTTGTACGCCTCTGGGGCCAACGTCCTGACTTTC.

The count of this clone is one. This rearrangement joins TRBV7-3 to TRBJ2-2; 7 bases match TRBD2. V was pared by 5 bases and J by 4 bases, with 10 bases of the junction left unmatched. CDR3 size: 16 residues. The V gene's germline CDR1 is SGHTA and CDR2 FQGTGA. The chain's CDR3 is CASSRSGPRGTGELFF. For the CDR3, the DNA is TGTGCCAGCAGCCGTAGCGGGCCCCGCGGCACCGGGGAGCTGTTTTTT.

The J gene is TRBJ1-3, the V gene TRBV3-1 (or the pseudogene TRBV3-2); tentative D call: TRBD1 (5 bases). Between the trimmed V and J ends, which lost 1 base and 4 bases, there was a span of 11 bases. There are 15 residues in the CDR3. Germline V gives CDR1 LGHDT, CDR2 YNNKEL (reference sequence). The CDR3 here is CASSQARGAGNTIYF. CDR3 nucleotide sequence: TGTGCCAGCAGCCAAGCGAGGGGCGCCGGAAACACCATATATTTT.

This chain connects TRBV18 to TRBJ1-5; a possible D gene is TRBD1 (6 bases). The CDR3 sequence is 17 residues long. CDR1 is KGHSH, CDR2 LQKENI, per germline. Deletions cut 5 bases from V and 7 bases from J, with 24 bases between. The CDR3 DNA is TGTGCCAGCTCATTCGCTTTTCAGGGGCGCGCAGGGCAGCCCCAGCATTTT. Protein product: CASSFAFQGRAGQPQHF.

This chain uses TRBV7-6 with TRBJ2-1; TRBD2 matches 11 bases. The V segment lost 5 bases and the J segment 8 bases; nucleotides outside the gene matches: 14. The V gene's germline CDR1 is SGHVS and CDR2 FNYEAQ. This CDR3 comprises 17 residues. As DNA, the CDR3 is TGTGCCAGCAGCCTTTCCACACTAGCGGGGGCTACAGATGAGCAGTTCTTC. It encodes CASSLSTLAGATDEQFF.

The chain couples TRBV6-6 to TRBJ1-4; D is ambiguous. The CDR3 sequence is 13 residues long. V was clipped by 8 bases and J by 8 bases, with 15 bases between them. Germline V lookup: CDR1 MNHNY, CDR2 SVGAGI (reference sequence). The CDR3 is CASHGRDLEKLFF. CDR3 coding DNA: TGTGCCAGCCATGGGAGGGATTTGGAAAAACTGTTTTTT.

The V and J genes are TRBV3-1 (or the pseudogene TRBV3-2) and TRBJ1-1, with a weak D call TRBD1 (5 bases). V lost 7 bases and J 1 base, leaving 16 bases between the germline ends. CDR3 size: 15 residues. From germline, CDR1 is LGHDT and CDR2 YNNKEL (reference sequence). The CDR3 reads CASNPQGGSNTEAFF. The CDR3 nucleotides are TGTGCCAGCAACCCGCAGGGAGGGTCGAACACTGAAGCTTTCTTT.

The chain is built from TRBV12-3 or TRBV12-4 and TRBJ1-1, with D unclear. V was clipped by 7 bases and J by 6 bases, with 9 bases between them. The CDR3 spans 11 residues. CDR3 region: CASTLNAEAFF. CDR3 bases: TGTGCCAGCACCCTGAATGCTGAAGCTTTCTTT.

The rearrangement joins TRBV5-1 to TRBJ1-1; no reliable D call. Between the trimmed V and J ends, which lost 1 base and 0 bases, there was a span of 16 bases. Germline values: CDR1 SGHRS, CDR2 YFSETQ. The CDR3 is 17 residues long. The CDR3 region is CASSLLTSSEMNTEAFF. The CDR3 DNA reads TGCGCCAGCAGCTTGCTAACATCCTCGGAGATGAACACTGAAGCTTTCTTT.